The entry below describes one T cell receptor (beta chain). J lost 0 bases, V lost 1 base, and 3 bases had no gene match. CDR1 SGHRS and CDR2 YFSETQ come from the germline V gene. The CDR3 consists of 15 residues. The data belong to a study of blood T cell repertoires in COVID-19. About the study: From the United States, Italy and Spain came samples of acute and convalescent COVID-19. T cells, B-cell-depleted T cells, or PBMCs supplied cDNA or gDNA.

Authors' methods: Amplifying reference gene primers gave estimates of nucleated cell counts. Using immunoSEQ multiplex PCR, the repertoire was profiled, and TCRdb retains in-frame clones only, with some absent. D and trimming come from the DNA, and the V and J calls and clone size come from that table. In the table there are around 200,000 clones, under 90% of which are singletons. The material sequenced was peripheral blood. The receptor was isolated from a man aged 50 or older with acute or convalescent COVID-19. The rearrangement joins TRBV5-1 to TRBJ2-7, with 8 bases identical to TRBD1. As DNA, the CDR3 is TGCGCCAGCAGCTTGCCCACAGGGGGCTCCTACGAGCAGTACTTC. Translated, it gives CASSLPTGGSYEQYF.